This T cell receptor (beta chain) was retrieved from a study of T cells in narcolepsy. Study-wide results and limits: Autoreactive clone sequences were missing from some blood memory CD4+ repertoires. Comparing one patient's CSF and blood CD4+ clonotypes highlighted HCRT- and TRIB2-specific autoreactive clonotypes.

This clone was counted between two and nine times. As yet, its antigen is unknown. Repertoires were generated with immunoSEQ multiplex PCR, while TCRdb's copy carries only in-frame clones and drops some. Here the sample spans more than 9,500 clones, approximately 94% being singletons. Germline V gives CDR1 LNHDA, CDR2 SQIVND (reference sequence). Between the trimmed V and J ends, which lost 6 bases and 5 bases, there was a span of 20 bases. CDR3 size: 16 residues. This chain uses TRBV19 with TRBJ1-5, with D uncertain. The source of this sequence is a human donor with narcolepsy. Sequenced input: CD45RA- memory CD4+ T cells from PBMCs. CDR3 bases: TGTGCCAGTAGCCCCCCCGCGGGAGGGATCCATCAGCCCCAGCATTTT. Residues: CASSPPAGGIHQPQHF. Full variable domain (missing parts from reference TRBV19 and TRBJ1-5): DGGITQSPKYLFRKEGQNVTLSCEQNLNHDAMYWYRQDPGQGLRLIYYSQIVNDFQKGDIAEGYSVSREKKESFPLTVTSAQKNPTAFYLCASSPPAGGIHQPQHFGDGTRLSIL.